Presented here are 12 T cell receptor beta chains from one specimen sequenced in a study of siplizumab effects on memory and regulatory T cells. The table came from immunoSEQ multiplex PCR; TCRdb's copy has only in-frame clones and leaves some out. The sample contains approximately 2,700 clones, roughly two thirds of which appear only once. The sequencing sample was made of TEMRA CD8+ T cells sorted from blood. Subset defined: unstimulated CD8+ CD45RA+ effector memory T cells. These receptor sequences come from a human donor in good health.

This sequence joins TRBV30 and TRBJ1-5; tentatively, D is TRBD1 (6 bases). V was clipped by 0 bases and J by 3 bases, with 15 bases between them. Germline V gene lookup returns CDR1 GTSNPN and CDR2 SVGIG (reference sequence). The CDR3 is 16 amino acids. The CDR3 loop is CAWSVKGGGHNQPQHF. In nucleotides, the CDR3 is TGTGCCTGGAGTGTAAAAGGGGGAGGCCACAATCAGCCCCAGCATTTT.

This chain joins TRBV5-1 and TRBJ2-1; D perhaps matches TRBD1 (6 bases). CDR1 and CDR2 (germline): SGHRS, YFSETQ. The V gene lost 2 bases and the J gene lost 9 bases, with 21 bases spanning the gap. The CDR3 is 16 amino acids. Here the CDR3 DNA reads TGCGCCAGCAGCTTAGGTCGCGGAGGATTAGGGGGTGAGCAGTTCTTC. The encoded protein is CASSLGRGGLGGEQFF.

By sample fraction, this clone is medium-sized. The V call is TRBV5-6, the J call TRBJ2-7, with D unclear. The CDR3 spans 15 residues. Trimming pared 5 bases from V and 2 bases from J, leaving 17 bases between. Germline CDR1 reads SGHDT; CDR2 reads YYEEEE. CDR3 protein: CASRQLRTLPYEQYF. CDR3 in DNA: TGTGCCAGCAGGCAACTACGGACGTTACCCTACGAGCAGTACTTC.

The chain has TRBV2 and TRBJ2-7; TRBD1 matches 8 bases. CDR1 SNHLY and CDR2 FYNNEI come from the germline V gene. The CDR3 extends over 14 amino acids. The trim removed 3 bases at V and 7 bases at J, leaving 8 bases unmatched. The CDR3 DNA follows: TGTGCCAGCAGTGATGTCAGGGGGCAGGAGGAGCAGTACTTC. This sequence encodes CASSDVRGQEEQYF.

CDR3 sequence: CASSSITDANTGELFF. For the CDR3, the DNA is TGTGCCAGCAGCTCCATTACCGATGCGAACACCGGGGAGCTGTTTTTT. The chain joins TRBV7-9 to TRBJ2-2; no clear D. V was shortened by 4 bases and J by 0 bases, with 12 bases between the two germline ends. The CDR3 totals 16 residues. In germline, CDR1 is SEHNR, CDR2 FQNEAQ (reference sequence).

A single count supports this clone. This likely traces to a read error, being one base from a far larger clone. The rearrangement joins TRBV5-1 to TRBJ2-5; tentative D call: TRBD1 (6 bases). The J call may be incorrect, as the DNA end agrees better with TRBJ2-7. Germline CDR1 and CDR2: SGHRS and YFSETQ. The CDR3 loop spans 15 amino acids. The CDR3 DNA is TGCGCCAGCAGCTTGTTCCCGGGACATATCTACGAGCAGTACTTC. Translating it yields CASSLFPGHIYEQYF.

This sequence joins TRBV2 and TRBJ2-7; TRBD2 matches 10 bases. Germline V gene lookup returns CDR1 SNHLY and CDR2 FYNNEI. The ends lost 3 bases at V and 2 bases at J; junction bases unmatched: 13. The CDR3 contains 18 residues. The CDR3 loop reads CASSDRVSSGGQTYEQYF. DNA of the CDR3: TGTGCCAGCAGTGATCGGGTTTCTAGCGGGGGCCAGACCTACGAGCAGTACTTC. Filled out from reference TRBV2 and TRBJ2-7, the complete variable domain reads EPEVTQTPSHQVTQMGQEVILRCVPISNHLYFYWYRQILGQKVEFLVSFYNNEISEKSEIFDDQFSVERPDGSNFTLKIRSTKLEDSAMYFCASSDRVSSGGQTYEQYFGPGTRLTVT.

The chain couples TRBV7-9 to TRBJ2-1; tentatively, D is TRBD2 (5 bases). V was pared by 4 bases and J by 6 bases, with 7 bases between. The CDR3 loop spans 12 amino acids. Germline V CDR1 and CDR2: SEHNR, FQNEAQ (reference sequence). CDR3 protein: CASSSDFNEQFF. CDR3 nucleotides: TGTGCCAGCAGCTCGGACTTCAATGAGCAGTTCTTC.

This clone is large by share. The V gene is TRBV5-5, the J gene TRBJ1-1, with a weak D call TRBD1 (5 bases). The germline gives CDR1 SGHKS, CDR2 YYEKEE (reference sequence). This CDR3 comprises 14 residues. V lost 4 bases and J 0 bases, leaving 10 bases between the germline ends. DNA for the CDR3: TGTGCCAGCAGCATCGTGGGGGTGAACACTGAAGCTTTCTTT. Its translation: CASSIVGVNTEAFF.

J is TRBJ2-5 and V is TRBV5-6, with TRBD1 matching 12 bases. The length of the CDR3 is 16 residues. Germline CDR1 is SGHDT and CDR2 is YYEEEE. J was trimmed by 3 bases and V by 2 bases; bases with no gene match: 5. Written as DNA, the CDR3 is TGTGCCAGCAGCTTTCTGGGGACAGGGGGCAAAGAGACCCAGTACTTC. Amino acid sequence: CASSFLGTGGKETQYF.

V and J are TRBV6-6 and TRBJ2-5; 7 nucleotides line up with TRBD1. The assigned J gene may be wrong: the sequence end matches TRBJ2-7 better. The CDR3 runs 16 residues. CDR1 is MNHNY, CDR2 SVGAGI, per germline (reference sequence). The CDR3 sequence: CASSPSPGQNLYEQYF. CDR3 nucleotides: TGTGCCAGCAGCCCGAGCCCGGGACAGAACCTCTACGAGCAGTACTTC.

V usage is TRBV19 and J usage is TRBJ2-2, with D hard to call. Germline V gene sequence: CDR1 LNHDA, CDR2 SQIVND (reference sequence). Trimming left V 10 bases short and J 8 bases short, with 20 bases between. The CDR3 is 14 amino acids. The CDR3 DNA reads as TGTGCCACTGATCCGACCAATTCTCCGGGGGAGCTGTTTTTT. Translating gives CATDPTNSPGELFF.